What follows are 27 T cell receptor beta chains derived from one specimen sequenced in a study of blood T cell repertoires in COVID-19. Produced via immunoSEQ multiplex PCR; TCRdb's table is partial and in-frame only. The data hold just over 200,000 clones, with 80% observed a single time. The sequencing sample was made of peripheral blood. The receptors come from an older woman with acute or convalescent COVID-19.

The CDR3 DNA reads as TGTGCCAGCAGTTTCGGACTAGCGGGGCTATACGAGCAGTACTTC. Its protein is CASSFGLAGLYEQYF. The gene calls are TRBV28 and TRBJ2-7, with TRBD2 matching over 12 bases. The V gene's germline CDR1 is MDHEN and CDR2 SYDVKM. The ends lost 3 bases at V and 4 bases at J; junction bases unmatched: 4. CDR3 length: 15 amino acids.

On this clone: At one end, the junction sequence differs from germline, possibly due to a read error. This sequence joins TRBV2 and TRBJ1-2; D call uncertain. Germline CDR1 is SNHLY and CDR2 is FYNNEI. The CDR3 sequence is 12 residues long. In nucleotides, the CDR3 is TGTGCCAGCAGTGAAAAAGGAGTGGACTCCCACTTC. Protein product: CASSEKGVDSHF. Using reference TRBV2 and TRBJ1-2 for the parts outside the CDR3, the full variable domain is EPEVTQTPSHQVTQMGQEVILRCVPISNHLYFYWYRQILGQKVEFLVSFYNNEISEKSEIFDDQFSVERPDGSNFTLKIRSTKLEDSAMYFCASSEKGVDSHFGSGTRLTVV.

The CDR3 DNA reads TGTGCCAGCAGCGGCCCGGGACTAGCGCAAGGAGGTGAGCAGTTCTTC. Encoded protein: CASSGPGLAQGGEQFF. This rearrangement joins TRBV7-3 to TRBJ2-1; TRBD2 aligns across 10 bases. Trimming took 5 bases from V and 9 from J; bases not matched to a gene: 13. Germline V gives CDR1 SGHTA, CDR2 FQGTGA. This CDR3 contains 16 residues.

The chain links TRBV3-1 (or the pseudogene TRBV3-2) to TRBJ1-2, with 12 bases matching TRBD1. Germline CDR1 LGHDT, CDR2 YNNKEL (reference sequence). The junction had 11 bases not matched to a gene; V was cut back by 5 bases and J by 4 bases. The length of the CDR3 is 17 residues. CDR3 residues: CASSSTGTGGGLYGYTF. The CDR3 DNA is TGTGCCAGCAGCTCCACCGGGACAGGGGGCGGTCTCTATGGCTACACCTTC.

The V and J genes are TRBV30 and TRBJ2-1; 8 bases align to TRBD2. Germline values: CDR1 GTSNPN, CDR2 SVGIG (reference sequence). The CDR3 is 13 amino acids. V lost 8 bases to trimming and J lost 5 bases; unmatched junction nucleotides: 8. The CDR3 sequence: CARGVAGHNEQFF. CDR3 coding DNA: TGTGCCAGAGGGGTAGCGGGACACAATGAGCAGTTCTTC.

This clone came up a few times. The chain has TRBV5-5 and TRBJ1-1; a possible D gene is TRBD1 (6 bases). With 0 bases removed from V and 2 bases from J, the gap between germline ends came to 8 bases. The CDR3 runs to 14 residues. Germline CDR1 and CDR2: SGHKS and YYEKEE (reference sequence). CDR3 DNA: TGTGCCAGCAGCTTGGGACAGGCTAACACTGAAGCTTTCTTT. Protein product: CASSLGQANTEAFF.

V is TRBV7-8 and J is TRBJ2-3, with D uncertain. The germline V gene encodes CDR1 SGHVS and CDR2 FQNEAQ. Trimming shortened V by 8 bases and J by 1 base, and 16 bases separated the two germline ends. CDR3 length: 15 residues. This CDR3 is CASSIGLMGTDTQYF. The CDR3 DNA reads TGTGCCAGCTCAATTGGGCTAATGGGCACAGATACGCAGTATTTT. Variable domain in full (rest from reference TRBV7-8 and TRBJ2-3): GAGVSQSPRYKVAKRGQDVALRCDPISGHVSLFWYQQALGQGPEFLTYFQNEAQLDKSGLPSDRFFAERPEGSVSTLKIQRTQQEDSAVYLCASSIGLMGTDTQYFGPGTRLTVL.

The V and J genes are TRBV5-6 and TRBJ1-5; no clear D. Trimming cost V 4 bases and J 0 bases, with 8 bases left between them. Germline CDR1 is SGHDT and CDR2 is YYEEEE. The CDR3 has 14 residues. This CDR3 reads CASSRAGSNQPQHF. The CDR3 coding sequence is TGTGCCAGCAGCCGGGCGGGTAGCAATCAGCCCCAGCATTTT.

This CDR3 is CASSRDQETQYF. Written as DNA, the CDR3 is TGTGCCAGCAGTCGGGACCAAGAGACCCAGTACTTC. This sequence joins TRBV28 and TRBJ2-5, with D unclear. Germline V gene sequence: CDR1 MDHEN, CDR2 SYDVKM. This CDR3 is 12 amino acids long. Trimming stripped 5 bases from V and 0 bases from J, with 4 bases between.

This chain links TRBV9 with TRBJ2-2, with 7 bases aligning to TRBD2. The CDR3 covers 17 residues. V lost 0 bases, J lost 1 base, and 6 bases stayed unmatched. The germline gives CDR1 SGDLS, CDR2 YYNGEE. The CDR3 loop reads CASSVEGGRMNTGELFF. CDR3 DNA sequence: TGTGCCAGCAGCGTAGAGGGCGGGAGAATGAACACCGGGGAGCTGTTTTTT.

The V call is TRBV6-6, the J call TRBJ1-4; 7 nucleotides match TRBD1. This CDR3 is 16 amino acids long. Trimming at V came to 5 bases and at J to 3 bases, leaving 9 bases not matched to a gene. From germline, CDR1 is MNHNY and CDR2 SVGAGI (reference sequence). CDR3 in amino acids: CASSVPGGSSNEKLFF. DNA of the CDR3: TGTGCCAGCAGTGTCCCAGGGGGGAGCTCTAATGAAAAACTGTTTTTT.

This CDR3 reads CAISERREGQFF. CDR3 in DNA: TGTGCCATCAGTGAGAGGCGGGAGGGGCAGTTCTTC. This chain uses TRBV10-3 with TRBJ2-1; the match to TRBD2 covers 9 bases. The CDR3 consists of 12 residues. Trimming at V came to 2 bases and at J to 12 bases, leaving 2 bases not matched to a gene. From germline, CDR1 is ENHRY and CDR2 SYGVKD.

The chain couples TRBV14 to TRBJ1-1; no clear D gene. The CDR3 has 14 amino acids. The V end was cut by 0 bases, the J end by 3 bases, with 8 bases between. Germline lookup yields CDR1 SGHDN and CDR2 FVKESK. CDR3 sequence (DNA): TGTGCCAGCAGCCAAGAGTTGAGGGACACTGAAGCTTTCTTT. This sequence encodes CASSQELRDTEAFF.

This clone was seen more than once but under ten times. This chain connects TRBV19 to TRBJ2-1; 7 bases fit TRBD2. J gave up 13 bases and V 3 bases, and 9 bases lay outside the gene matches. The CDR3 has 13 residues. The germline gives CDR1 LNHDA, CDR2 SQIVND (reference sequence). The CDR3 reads CASSMERDTHQFF. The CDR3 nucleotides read TGTGCCAGTAGTATGGAGCGGGATACTCATCAGTTCTTC.

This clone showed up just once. The CDR3 spells CASSLPGVAQETQYF. CDR3 bases: TGTGCCAGCAGTTTACCAGGGGTGGCCCAAGAGACCCAGTACTTC. V and J are TRBV28 and TRBJ2-5, with D possibly TRBD1 on 6 matching bases. This CDR3 spans 15 amino acids. V lost 2 bases and J lost 1, with 11 bases in between. The germline gives CDR1 MDHEN, CDR2 SYDVKM. The variable domain in full, with the rest retrieved from reference TRBV28 and TRBJ2-5, is DVKVTQSSRYLVKRTGEKVFLECVQDMDHENMFWYRQDPGLGLRLIYFSYDVKMKEKGDIPEGYSVSREKKERFSLILESASTNQTSMYLCASSLPGVAQETQYFGPGTRLLVL.

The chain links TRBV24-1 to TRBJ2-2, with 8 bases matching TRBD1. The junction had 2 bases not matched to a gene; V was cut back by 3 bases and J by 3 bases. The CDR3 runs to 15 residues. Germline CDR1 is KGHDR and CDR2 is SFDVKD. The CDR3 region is CATSDVDRDTGELFF. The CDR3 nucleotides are TGTGCCACCAGTGATGTGGACAGGGACACCGGGGAGCTGTTTTTT.

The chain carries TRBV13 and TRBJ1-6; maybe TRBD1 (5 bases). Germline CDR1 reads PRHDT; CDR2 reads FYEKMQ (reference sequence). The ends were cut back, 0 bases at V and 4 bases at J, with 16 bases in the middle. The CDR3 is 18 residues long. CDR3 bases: TGTGCCAGCAGCTTAGGCCCTTCAGGGAATGGATATAATTCACCCCTCCACTTT. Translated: CASSLGPSGNGYNSPLHF.

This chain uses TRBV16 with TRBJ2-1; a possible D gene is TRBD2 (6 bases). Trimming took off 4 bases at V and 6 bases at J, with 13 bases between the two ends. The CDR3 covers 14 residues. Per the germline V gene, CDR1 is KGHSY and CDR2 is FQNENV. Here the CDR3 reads CASSPGLPPNEQFF. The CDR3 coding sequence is TGTGCCAGCAGCCCGGGACTGCCTCCCAATGAGCAGTTCTTC. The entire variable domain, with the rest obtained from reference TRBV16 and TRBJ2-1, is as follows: GEEVAQTPKHLVRGEGQKAKLYCAPIKGHSYVFWYQQVLKNEFKFLISFQNENVFDETGMPKERFSAKCLPNSPCSLEIQATKLEDSAVYFCASSPGLPPNEQFFGPGTRLTVL.

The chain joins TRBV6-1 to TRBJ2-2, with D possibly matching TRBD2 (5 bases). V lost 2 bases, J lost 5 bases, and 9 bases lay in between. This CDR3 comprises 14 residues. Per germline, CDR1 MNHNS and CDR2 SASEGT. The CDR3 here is CASSETPGTGELFF. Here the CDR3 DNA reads TGTGCCAGCAGTGAAACCCCGGGGACCGGGGAGCTGTTTTTT.

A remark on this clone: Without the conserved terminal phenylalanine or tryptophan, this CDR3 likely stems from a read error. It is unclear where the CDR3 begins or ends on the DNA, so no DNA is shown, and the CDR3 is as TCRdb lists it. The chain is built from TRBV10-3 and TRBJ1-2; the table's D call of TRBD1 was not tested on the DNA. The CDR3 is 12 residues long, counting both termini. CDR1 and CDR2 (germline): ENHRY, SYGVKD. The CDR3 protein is CAISDNTGSVST.

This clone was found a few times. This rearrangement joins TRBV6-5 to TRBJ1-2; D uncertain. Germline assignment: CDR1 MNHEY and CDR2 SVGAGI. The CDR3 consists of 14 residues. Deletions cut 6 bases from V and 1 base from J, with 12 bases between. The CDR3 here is CASRIPSHNYGYTF. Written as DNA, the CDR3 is TGTGCCAGCAGAATCCCGTCACATAACTATGGCTACACCTTC.

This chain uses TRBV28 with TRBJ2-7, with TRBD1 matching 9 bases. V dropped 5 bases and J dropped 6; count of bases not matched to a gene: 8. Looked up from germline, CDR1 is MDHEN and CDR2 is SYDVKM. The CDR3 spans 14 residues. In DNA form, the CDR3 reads TGTGCCAGCAGTCGTAGCGGACAGGGGACCGAGCAGTACTTC. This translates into CASSRSGQGTEQYF.

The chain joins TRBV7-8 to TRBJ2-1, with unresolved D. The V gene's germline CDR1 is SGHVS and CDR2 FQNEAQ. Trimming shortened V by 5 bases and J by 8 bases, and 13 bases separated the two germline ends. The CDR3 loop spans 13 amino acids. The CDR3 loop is CASSADLGDEQFF. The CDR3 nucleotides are TGTGCCAGCAGCGCAGATTTGGGCGATGAGCAGTTCTTC.

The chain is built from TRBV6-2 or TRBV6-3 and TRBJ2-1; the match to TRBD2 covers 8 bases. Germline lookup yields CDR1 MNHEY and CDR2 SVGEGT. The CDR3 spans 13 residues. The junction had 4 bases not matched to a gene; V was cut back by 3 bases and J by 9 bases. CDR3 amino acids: CASSYSGVGEQFF. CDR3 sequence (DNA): TGTGCCAGCAGTTATAGCGGGGTAGGTGAGCAGTTCTTC.

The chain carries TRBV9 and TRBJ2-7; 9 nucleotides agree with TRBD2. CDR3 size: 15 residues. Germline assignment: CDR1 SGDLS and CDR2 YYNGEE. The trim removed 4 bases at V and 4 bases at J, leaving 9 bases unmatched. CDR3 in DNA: TGTGCCAGCAGCCCCAGGGTAGCGGGAGCTTACGAGCAGTACTTC. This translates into CASSPRVAGAYEQYF.

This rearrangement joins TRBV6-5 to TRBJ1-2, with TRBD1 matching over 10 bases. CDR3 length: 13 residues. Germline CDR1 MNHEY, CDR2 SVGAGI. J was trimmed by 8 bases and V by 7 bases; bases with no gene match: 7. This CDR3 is CASKPRTGGGYTF. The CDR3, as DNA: TGTGCCAGCAAACCCCGGACAGGGGGAGGCTACACCTTC.

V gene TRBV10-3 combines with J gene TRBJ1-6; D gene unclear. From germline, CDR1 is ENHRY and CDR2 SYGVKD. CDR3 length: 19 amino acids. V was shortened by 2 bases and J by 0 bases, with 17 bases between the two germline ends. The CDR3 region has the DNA TGTGCCATCAGTGAGCGGAAAAATGGCTGGAGCTCCTATAATTCACCCCTCCACTTT. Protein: CAISERKNGWSSYNSPLHF.